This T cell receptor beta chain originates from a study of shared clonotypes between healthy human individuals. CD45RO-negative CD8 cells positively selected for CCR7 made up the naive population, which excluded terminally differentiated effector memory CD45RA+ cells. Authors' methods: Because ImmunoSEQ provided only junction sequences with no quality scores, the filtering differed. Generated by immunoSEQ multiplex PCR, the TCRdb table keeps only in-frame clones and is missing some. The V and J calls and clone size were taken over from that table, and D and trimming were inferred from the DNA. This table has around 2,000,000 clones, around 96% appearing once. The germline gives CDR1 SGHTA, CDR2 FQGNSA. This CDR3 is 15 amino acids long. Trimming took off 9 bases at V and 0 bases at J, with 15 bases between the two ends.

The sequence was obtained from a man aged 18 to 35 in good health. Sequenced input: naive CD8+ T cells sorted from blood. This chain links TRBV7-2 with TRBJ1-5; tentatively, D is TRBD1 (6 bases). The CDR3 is CARRRGAYSNQPQHF. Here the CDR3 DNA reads TGTGCCAGGAGACGGGGGGCTTATAGCAATCAGCCCCAGCATTTT. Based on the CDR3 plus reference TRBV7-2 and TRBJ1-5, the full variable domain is GAGVSQSPSNKVTEKGKDVELRCDPISGHTALYWYRQSLGQGLEFLIYFQGNSAPDKSGLPSDRFSAERTGGSVSTLTIQRTQQEDSAVYLCARRRGAYSNQPQHFGDGTRLSIL.